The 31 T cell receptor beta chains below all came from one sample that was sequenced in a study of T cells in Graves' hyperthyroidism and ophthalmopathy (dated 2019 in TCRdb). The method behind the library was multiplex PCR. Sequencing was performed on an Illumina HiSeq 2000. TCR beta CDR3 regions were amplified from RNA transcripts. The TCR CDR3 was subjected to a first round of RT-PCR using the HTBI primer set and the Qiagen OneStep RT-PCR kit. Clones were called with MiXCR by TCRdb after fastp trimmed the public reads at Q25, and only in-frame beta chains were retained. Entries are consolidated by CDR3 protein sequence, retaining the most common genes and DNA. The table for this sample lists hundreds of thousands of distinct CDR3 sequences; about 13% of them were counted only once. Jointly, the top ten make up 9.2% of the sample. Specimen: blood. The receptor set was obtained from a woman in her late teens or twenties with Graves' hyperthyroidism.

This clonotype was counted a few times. DNA for the CDR3: TGTGCCAGCACCCCGTTAGCCGGGGTGGGCTACACCTTC. This gives the protein CASTPLAGVGYTF. This chain joins TRBV25-1 and TRBJ1-2, with D unclear. Germline values: CDR1 MGHDK, CDR2 SYGVNS. The CDR3 is made up of 13 amino acids. V shed 7 bases and J shed 8 bases, with 17 bases lying between them.

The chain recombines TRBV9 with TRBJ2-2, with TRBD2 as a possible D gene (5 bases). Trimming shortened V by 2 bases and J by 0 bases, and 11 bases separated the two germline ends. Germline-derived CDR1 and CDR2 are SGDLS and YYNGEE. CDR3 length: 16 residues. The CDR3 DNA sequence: TGTGCCAGCAGCGTTGGCGGGCTCCCGAACACCGGGGAGCTGTTTTTT. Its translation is CASSVGGLPNTGELFF.

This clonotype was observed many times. CDR3 sequence reads: CASQDVYQETQYF. The DNA of the CDR3 is TGTGCCAGCCAGGACGTGTACCAAGAGACCCAGTACTTC. The chain links TRBV28 to TRBJ2-5; no clear D gene. The CDR3 sequence is 13 residues long. The germline gives CDR1 MDHEN, CDR2 SYDVKM. V dropped 8 bases and J dropped 0 bases, with 10 bases sitting between them.

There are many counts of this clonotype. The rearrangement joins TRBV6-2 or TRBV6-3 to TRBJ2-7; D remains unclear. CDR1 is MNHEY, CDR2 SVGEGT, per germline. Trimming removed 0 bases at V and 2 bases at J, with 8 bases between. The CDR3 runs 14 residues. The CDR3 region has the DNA TGTGCCAGCAGTTACTCTTTGGGGACCTACGAGCAGTACTTC. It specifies CASSYSLGTYEQYF.

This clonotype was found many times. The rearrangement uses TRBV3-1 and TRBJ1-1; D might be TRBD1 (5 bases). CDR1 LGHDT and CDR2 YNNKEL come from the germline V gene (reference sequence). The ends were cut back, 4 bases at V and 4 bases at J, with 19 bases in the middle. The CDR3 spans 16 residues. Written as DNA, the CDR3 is TGTGCCAGCAGCCGTTCAGGGTCACCAACGTTCACTGAAGCTTTCTTT. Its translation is CASSRSGSPTFTEAFF.

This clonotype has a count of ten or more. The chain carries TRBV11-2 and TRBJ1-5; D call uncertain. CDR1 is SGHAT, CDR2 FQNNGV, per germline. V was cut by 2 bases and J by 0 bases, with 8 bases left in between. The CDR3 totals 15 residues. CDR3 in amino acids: CASSLRENSNQPQHF. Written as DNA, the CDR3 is TGTGCCAGCAGCTTACGAGAGAATAGCAATCAGCCCCAGCATTTT.

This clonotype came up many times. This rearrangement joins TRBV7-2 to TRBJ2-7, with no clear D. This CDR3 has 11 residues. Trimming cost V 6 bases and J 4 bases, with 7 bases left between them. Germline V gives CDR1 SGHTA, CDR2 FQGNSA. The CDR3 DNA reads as TGTGCCAGCAGACTGGGATACGAGCAGTACTTC. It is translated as CASRLGYEQYF.

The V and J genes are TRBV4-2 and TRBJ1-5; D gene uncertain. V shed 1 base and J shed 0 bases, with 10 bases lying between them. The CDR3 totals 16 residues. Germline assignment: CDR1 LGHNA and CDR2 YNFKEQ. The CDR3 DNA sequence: TGTGCCAGCAGCCAAGCCCCCTCAGATAGCAATCAGCCCCAGCATTTT. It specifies CASSQAPSDSNQPQHF.

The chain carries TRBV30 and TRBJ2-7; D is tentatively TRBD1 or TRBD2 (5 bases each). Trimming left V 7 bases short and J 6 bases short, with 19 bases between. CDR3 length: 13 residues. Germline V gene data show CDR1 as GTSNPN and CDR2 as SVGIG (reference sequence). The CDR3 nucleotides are TGTGCCTACTCAACGGGACGTCACTGCGAGCAGTACTTC. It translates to CAYSTGRHCEQYF.

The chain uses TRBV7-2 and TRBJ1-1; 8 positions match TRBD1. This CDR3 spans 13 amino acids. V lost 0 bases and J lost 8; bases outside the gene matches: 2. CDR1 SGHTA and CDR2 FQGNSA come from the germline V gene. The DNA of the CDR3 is TGTGCCAGCAGCTTAGCGGGACAGGTAGAAGCTTTCTTT. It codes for CASSLAGQVEAFF.

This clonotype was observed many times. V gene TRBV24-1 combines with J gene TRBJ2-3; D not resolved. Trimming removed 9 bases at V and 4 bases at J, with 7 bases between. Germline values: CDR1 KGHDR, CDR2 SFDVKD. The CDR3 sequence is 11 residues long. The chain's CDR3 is CATRIADTQYF. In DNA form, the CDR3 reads TGTGCCACCCGGATTGCAGATACGCAGTATTTT.

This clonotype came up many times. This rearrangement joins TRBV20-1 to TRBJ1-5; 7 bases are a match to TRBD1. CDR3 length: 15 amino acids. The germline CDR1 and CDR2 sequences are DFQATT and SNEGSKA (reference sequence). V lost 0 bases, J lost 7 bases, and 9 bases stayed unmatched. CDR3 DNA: TGCAGTGCTAGAGATCCAACGACAGGGAAACAGCCCCAGCATTTT. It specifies CSARDPTTGKQPQHF.

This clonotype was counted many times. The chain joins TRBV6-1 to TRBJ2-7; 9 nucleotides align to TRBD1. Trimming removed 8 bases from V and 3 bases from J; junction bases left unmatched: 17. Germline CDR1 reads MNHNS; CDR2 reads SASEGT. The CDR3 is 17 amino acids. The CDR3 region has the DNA TGTGCCAGCCGTAGAGGACAGGGGTGGGCCAAGGACTACGAGCAGTACTTC. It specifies CASRRGQGWAKDYEQYF.

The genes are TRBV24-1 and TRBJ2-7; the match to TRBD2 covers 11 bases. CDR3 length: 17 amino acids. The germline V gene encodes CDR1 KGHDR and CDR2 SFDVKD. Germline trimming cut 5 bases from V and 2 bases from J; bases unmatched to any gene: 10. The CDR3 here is CATSASGLADSPYEQYF. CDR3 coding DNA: TGTGCCACCAGTGCTTCGGGACTAGCGGATTCACCCTACGAGCAGTACTTC.

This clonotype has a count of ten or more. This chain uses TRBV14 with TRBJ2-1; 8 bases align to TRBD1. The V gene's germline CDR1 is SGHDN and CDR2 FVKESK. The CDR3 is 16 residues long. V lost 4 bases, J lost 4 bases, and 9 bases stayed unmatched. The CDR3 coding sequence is TGTGCCAGCAGCCCCCAGGGGGCCGAGGGATACAATGAGCAGTTCTTC. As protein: CASSPQGAEGYNEQFF.

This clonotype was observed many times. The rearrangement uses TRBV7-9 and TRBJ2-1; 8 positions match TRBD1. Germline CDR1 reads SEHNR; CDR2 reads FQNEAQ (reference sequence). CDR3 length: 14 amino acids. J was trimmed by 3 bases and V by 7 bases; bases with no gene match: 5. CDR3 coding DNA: TGTGCCAGCACTACAGGGGGTTACTACAATGAGCAGTTCTTC. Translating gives CASTTGGYYNEQFF.

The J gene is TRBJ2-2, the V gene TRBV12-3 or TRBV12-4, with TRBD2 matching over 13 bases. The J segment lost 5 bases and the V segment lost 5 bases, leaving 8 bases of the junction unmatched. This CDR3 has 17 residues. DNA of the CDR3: TGTGCCAGCAGTCCTATCGGACTAGCGGGGGTAACCGGGGAGCTGTTTTTT. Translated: CASSPIGLAGVTGELFF.

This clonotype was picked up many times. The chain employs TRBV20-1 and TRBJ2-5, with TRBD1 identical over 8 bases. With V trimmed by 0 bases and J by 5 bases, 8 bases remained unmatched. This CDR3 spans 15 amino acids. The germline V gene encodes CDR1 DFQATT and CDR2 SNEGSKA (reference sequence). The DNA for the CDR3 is TGCAGTGCTAGAGATGCCCAGGGGGCATCGGAGACCCAGTACTTC. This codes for CSARDAQGASETQYF.

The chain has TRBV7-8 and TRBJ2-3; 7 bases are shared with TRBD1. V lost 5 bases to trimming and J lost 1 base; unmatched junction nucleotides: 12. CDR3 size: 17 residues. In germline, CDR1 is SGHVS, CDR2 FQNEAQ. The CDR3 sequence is CASSPSTGQEGTDTQYF. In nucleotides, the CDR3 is TGTGCCAGCAGCCCCTCGACTGGACAGGAGGGCACAGATACGCAGTATTTT. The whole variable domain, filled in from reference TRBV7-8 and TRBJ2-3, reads GAGVSQSPRYKVAKRGQDVALRCDPISGHVSLFWYQQALGQGPEFLTYFQNEAQLDKSGLPSDRFFAERPEGSVSTLKIQRTQQEDSAVYLCASSPSTGQEGTDTQYFGPGTRLTVL.

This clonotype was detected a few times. CDR3 coding DNA: TGTGCCAGCACCGGGACAGAGAAAACCGGGGAGCTGTTTTTT. It encodes CASTGTEKTGELFF. The J gene is TRBJ2-2, the V gene TRBV2, with 7 bases that match TRBD1. The CDR3 spans 14 residues. V shed 7 bases and J 5 bases; nucleotides not matched to a gene: 7. Looked up from germline, CDR1 is SNHLY and CDR2 is FYNNEI. The whole variable domain, remainder taken from reference TRBV2 and TRBJ2-2, is EPEVTQTPSHQVTQMGQEVILRCVPISNHLYFYWYRQILGQKVEFLVSFYNNEISEKSEIFDDQFSVERPDGSNFTLKIRSTKLEDSAMYFCASTGTEKTGELFFGEGSRLTVL.

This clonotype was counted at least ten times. This chain's CDR3 is CASSLKYARYEQYF. As DNA, the CDR3 is TGTGCCAGCAGTTTGAAGTATGCTAGGTACGAGCAGTACTTC. V usage is TRBV27 and J usage is TRBJ2-7, with no clear D. V was clipped by 3 bases and J by 4 bases, with 13 bases between them. Germline V lookup: CDR1 MNHEY, CDR2 SMNVEV (reference sequence). The CDR3 runs 14 residues.

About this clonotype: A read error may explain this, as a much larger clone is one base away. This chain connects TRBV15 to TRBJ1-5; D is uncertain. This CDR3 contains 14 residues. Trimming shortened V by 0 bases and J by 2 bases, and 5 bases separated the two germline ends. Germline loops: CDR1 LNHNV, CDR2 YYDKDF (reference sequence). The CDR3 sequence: CATSRDQGNQPQHF. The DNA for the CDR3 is TGTGCCACCAGCAGAGATCAGGGCAATCAGCCCCAGCATTTT.

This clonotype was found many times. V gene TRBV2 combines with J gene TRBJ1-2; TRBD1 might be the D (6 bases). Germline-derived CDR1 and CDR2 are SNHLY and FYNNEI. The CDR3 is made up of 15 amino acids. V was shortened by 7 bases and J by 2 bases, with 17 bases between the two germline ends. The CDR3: CASTPGQTFNYGYTF. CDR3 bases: TGTGCCAGCACTCCGGGACAAACCTTCAACTATGGCTACACCTTC.

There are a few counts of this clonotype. Here the CDR3 DNA reads TGTGCCAGCGCGACGGACCGCGGGAGTCGTTCACCCCTCCACTTT. It specifies CASATDRGSRSPLHF. V and J are TRBV2 and TRBJ1-6, with D hard to call. Trimming took off 8 bases at V and 9 bases at J, with 20 bases between the two ends. In germline, CDR1 is SNHLY, CDR2 FYNNEI. The CDR3 is 15 amino acids.

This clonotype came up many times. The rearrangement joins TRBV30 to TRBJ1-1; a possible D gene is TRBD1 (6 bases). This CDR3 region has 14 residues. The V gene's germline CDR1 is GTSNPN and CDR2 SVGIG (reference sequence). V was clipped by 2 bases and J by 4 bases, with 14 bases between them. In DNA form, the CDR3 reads TGTGCCTGGAGTATAGGGGGGAGAGTCACTGAAGCTTTCTTT. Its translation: CAWSIGGRVTEAFF.

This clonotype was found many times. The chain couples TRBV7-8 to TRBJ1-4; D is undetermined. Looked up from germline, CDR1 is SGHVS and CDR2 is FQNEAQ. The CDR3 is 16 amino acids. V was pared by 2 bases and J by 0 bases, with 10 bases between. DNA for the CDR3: TGTGCCAGCAGCTTACGCAGGATTGCAACTAATGAAAAACTGTTTTTT. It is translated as CASSLRRIATNEKLFF.

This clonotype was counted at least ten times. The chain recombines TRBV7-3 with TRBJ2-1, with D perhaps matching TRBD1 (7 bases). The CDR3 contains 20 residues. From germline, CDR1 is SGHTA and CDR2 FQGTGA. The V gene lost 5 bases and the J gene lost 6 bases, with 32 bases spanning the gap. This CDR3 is CASSPQGVSGAGSGGNEQFF. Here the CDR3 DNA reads TGTGCCAGCAGCCCGCAGGGGGTTAGCGGTGCTGGCTCCGGCGGCAATGAGCAGTTCTTC.

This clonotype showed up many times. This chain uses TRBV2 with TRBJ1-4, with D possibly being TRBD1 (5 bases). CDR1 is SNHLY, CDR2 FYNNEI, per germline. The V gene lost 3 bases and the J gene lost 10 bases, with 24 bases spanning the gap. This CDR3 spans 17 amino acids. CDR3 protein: CASSDPAGRGPIVKLFF. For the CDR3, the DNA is TGTGCCAGCAGTGACCCCGCGGGGAGGGGCCCCATCGTAAAACTGTTTTTT.

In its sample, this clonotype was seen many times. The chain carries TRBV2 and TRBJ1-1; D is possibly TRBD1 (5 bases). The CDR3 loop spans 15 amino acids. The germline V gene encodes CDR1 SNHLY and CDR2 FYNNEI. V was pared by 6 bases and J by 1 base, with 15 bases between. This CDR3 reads CASRGLTVTNTEAFF. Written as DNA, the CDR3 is TGTGCCAGCAGAGGACTGACAGTTACGAACACTGAAGCTTTCTTT.

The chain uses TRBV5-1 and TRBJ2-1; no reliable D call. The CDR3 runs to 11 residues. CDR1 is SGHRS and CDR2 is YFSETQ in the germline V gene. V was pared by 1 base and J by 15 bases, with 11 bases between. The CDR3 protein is CASSLTNERFF. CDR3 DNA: TGCGCCAGCAGCTTGACGAATGAGAGGTTCTTC.

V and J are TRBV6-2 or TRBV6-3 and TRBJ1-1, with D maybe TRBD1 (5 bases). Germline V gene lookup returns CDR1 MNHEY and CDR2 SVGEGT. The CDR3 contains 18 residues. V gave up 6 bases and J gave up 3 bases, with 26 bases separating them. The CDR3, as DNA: TGTGCCAGCAGGGCCCCCGCGGGCATCCCGCCAGGGTACACTGAAGCTTTCTTT. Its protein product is CASRAPAGIPPGYTEAFF.